The 3 T cell receptor beta chains below all came from one sample that was sequenced in a study of blood T cell repertoires in COVID-19. Method: immunoSEQ multiplex PCR; TCRdb's copy keeps in-frame clones and lacks some. The sample consists of about 160,000 clones, 84% of them appearing once. The sample taken for sequencing was peripheral blood. These receptors all come from a man between 65 and 85 years old with acute or convalescent COVID-19.

The chain carries TRBV19 and TRBJ1-1; 7 bases line up with TRBD1. The germline V gene encodes CDR1 LNHDA and CDR2 SQIVND (reference sequence). The CDR3 runs to 13 residues. J lost 6 bases, V lost 7 bases, and 8 bases had no gene match. The CDR3 is CASTLEGQSEAFF. The CDR3 bases are TGTGCCAGTACCCTAGAGGGACAGTCTGAAGCTTTCTTT.

This sequence joins TRBV19 and TRBJ2-6, with D tentatively TRBD1 (5 bases). Germline V lookup: CDR1 LNHDA, CDR2 SQIVND (reference sequence). Trimming removed 3 bases at V and 0 bases at J, with 12 bases between. The CDR3 is made up of 17 amino acids. Here the CDR3 reads CASSMSGLSSGANVLTF. CDR3 nucleotides: TGTGCCAGTAGTATGTCAGGGCTCAGCTCTGGGGCCAACGTCCTGACTTTC. The full variable domain, in which reference TRBV19 and TRBJ2-6 provide the parts outside the CDR3, is DGGITQSPKYLFRKEGQNVTLSCEQNLNHDAMYWYRQDPGQGLRLIYYSQIVNDFQKGDIAEGYSVSREKKESFPLTVTSAQKNPTAFYLCASSMSGLSSGANVLTFGAGSRLTVL.

The V call is TRBV3-1 (or the pseudogene TRBV3-2), the J call TRBJ2-6, with TRBD2 as a possible D gene (5 bases). Looked up from germline, CDR1 is LGHDT and CDR2 is YNNKEL (reference sequence). Trimming pared 4 bases from V and 1 base from J, leaving 11 bases between. CDR3 length: 16 residues. The CDR3 reads CASSPGRLSGANVLTF. The CDR3 region has the DNA TGTGCCAGCAGCCCGGGCAGACTATCTGGGGCCAACGTCCTGACTTTC.